The clone carrying this T cell receptor (beta chain) was seen once. Assay: immunoSEQ multiplex PCR; the TCRdb copy retains only in-frame clones and omits some. The sample lists 210,000 or so clones; around 89% were seen once. This specimen comes from a study of blood T cell repertoires in COVID-19. Study overall: Acute and convalescent COVID-19 samples came from the United States, Italy and Spain.

V gave up 2 bases and J gave up 5 bases, with 4 bases separating them. Germline CDR1 reads MNHEY; CDR2 reads SVGEGT. The CDR3 sequence is 13 residues long. J is TRBJ1-6 and V is TRBV6-2 or TRBV6-3; D remains ambiguous. Sequenced: peripheral blood. The sequence came from a man aged 45-65 years with acute or convalescent COVID-19. The CDR3 reads CASSYENNSPLHF. CDR3 DNA: TGTGCCAGCAGTTACGAGAATAATTCACCCCTCCACTTT.